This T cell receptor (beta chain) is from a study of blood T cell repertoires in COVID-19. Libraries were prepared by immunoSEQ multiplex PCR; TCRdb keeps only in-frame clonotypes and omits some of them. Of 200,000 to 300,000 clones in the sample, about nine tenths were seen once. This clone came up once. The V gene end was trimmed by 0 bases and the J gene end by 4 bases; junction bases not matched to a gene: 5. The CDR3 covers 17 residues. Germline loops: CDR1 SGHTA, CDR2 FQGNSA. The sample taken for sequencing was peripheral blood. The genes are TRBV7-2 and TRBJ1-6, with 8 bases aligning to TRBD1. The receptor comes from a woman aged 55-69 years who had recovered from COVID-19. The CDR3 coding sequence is TGTGCCAGCAGCTTAGCGTTGGACAGGGCATATAATTCACCCCTCCACTTT. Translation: CASSLALDRAYNSPLHF.